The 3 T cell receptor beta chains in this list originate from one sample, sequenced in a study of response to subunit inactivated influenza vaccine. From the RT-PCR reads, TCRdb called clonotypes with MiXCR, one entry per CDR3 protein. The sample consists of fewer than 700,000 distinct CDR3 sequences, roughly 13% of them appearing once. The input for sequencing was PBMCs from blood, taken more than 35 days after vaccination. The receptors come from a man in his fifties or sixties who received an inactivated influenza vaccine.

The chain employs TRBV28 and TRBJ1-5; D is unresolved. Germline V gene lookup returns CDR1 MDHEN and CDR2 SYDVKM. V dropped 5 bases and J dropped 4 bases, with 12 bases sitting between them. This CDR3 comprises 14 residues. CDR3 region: CASSEGRVNQPQHF. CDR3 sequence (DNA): TGTGCCAGCAGTGAGGGTAGGGTAAATCAGCCCCAGCATTTT.

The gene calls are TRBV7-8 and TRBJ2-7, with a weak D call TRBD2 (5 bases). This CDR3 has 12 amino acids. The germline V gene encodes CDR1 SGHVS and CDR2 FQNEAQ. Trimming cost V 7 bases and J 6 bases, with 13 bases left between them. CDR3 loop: CASTLVSGEQYF. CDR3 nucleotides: TGTGCCAGCACCCTAGTCAGCGGCGAGCAGTACTTC. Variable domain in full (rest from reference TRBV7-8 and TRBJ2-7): GAGVSQSPRYKVAKRGQDVALRCDPISGHVSLFWYQQALGQGPEFLTYFQNEAQLDKSGLPSDRFFAERPEGSVSTLKIQRTQQEDSAVYLCASTLVSGEQYFGPGTRLTVT.

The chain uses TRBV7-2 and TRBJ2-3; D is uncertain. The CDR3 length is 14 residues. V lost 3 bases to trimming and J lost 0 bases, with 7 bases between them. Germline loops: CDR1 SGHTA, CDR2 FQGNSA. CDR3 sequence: CASSLSHSTDTQYF. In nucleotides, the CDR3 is TGTGCCAGCAGCTTGAGCCATAGCACAGATACGCAGTATTTT.